This entry is about one TCR beta chain. Other DNA sequences in this sample translate to the same CDR3. The source of the sample is a study of blood T cell repertoires in COVID-19. Across the study: Acute-phase and convalescent COVID-19 samples originated in the United States, Italy and Spain. PBMCs, B-cell-depleted T cells, or T cells were the source of the cDNA or gDNA that made up the material.

The germline gives CDR1 SGHRS, CDR2 YFSETQ. The CDR3 length is 14 residues. Germline trimming cut 4 bases from V and 4 bases from J; bases unmatched to any gene: 4. In the authors' methods: Reference gene primer amplification gave nucleated cell count estimates. The protocol was immunoSEQ multiplex PCR, while the TCRdb copy is restricted to in-frame clones and leaves out a portion. Clone size and the V and J calls come from that table; the DNA yielded D and trimming. This sample yields around 44,000 clones, of which over 80% are seen a single time; around 12% belongs to the top ten. The chain carries TRBV5-1 and TRBJ1-4; 7 bases fit TRBD1. The material sequenced was peripheral blood. The TCR sequence derives from a human donor in a cohort sampled during active COVID-19. The DNA for the CDR3 is TGCGCCAGCAGCCCCGGACAGGTTAATGAAAAACTGTTTTTT. Its translation is CASSPGQVNEKLFF. The variable domain in full, completed from reference TRBV5-1 and TRBJ1-4, reads KAGVTQTPRYLIKTRGQQVTLSCSPISGHRSVSWYQQTPGQGLQFLFEYFSETQRNKGNFPGRFSGRQFSNSRSEMNVSTLELGDSALYLCASSPGQVNEKLFFGSGTQLSVL.